What follows are 15 T cell receptor beta chains derived from one specimen sequenced in a study of T cell responses to AZD1222 COVID-19 vaccine (dated by TCRdb to the early 2020s). The time point tag for this specimen amounts to: baseline before first vaccination. The method behind the library was the immunoSEQ multiplex PCR assay. TCRdb obtained this table from immuneACCESS and retained in-frame rearrangements with V and J assigned. These tables miss some clones; where compared with another copy, unresolved V genes account for less than half of the shortfall, and the remainder is unexplained. The sample table holds over 100,000 clones, of which approximately 88% were seen once. About 18% of the sample goes to the ten largest clones. This specimen was peripheral blood, taken on day 0 of AZD1222 vaccination. Receptor source: an adult in good health.

The chain joins TRBV19 to TRBJ2-1; maybe TRBD2 (5 bases). Per germline, CDR1 LNHDA and CDR2 SQIVND (reference sequence). The ends were cut back, 7 bases at V and 3 bases at J, with 10 bases in the middle. The CDR3 length is 13 residues. The CDR3 coding sequence is TGTGCCAGTACCGGGGAAATCTACAATGAGCAGTTCTTC. Its protein is CASTGEIYNEQFF.

This chain links TRBV4-1 with TRBJ2-5; tentatively, D is TRBD1 or TRBD2 (6 bases each). The CDR3 is 14 residues long. Germline V lookup: CDR1 MGHRA, CDR2 YSYEKL. V lost 1 base and J 6 bases, leaving 12 bases between the germline ends. The CDR3 reads CASSQVGGRQTQYF. The CDR3 DNA sequence: TGCGCCAGCAGCCAAGTCGGGGGCCGCCAGACCCAGTACTTC.

The gene calls are TRBV7-6 and TRBJ2-4; a weak D match, TRBD1 (7 bases). The germline V and J ends were trimmed by 4 bases and 7 bases, with 20 bases remaining between them. Germline values: CDR1 SGHVS, CDR2 FNYEAQ. The CDR3 consists of 16 residues. CDR3 residues: CASSSFGGRTGNIQYF. In nucleotides, the CDR3 is TGTGCCAGCAGCTCCTTCGGTGGGAGGACAGGCAACATTCAGTACTTC. Full variable domain (outside the CDR3, taken from reference TRBV7-6 and TRBJ2-4): GAGVSQSPRYKVTKRGQDVALRCDPISGHVSLYWYRQALGQGPEFLTYFNYEAQQDKSGLPNDRFSAERPEGSISTLTIQRTEQRDSAMYRCASSSFGGRTGNIQYFGAGTRLSVL.

This clone was recorded at least ten times. V usage is TRBV27 and J usage is TRBJ1-5; a weak D match, TRBD1 (6 bases). The CDR3 has 16 amino acids. The germline V gene encodes CDR1 MNHEY and CDR2 SMNVEV (reference sequence). V lost 5 bases and J lost 4, with 18 bases in between. The chain's CDR3 is CASSKLIGGGNQPQHF. The CDR3 DNA reads TGTGCCAGCAGTAAGCTTATAGGGGGGGGGAATCAGCCCCAGCATTTT.

This chain links TRBV30 with TRBJ2-7; no clear D. Germline values: CDR1 GTSNPN, CDR2 SVGIG (reference sequence). V was shortened by 2 bases and J by 3 bases, with 8 bases between the two germline ends. The CDR3 spans 12 residues. The CDR3 bases are TGTGCCTGGAGTAGGTATGGCTACGAGCAGTACGTC. The encoded protein is CAWSRYGYEQYV.

The chain couples TRBV5-1 to TRBJ1-2; D remains unclear. V gave up 5 bases and J gave up 0 bases, with 14 bases separating them. CDR3 length equals 15 residues. Germline lookup yields CDR1 SGHRS and CDR2 YFSETQ. CDR3 sequence reads: CASRQDVRANYGYTF. CDR3 DNA: TGCGCCAGCAGGCAGGACGTAAGAGCTAACTATGGCTACACCTTC. The entire variable domain, with the rest obtained from reference TRBV5-1 and TRBJ1-2, is as follows: KAGVTQTPRYLIKTRGQQVTLSCSPISGHRSVSWYQQTPGQGLQFLFEYFSETQRNKGNFPGRFSGRQFSNSRSEMNVSTLELGDSALYLCASRQDVRANYGYTFGSGTRLTVV.

This clone has just one count. The chain employs TRBV5-6 and TRBJ1-4; a possible D gene is TRBD1 (6 bases). Trimming stripped 2 bases from V and 4 bases from J, with 12 bases between. Germline assignment: CDR1 SGHDT and CDR2 YYEEEE. The CDR3 extends over 15 amino acids. The CDR3 DNA reads as TGTGCCAGCAGCTTACGGGGGCCTGTTAATGAAAAACTGTTTTTT. This sequence encodes CASSLRGPVNEKLFF.

This rearrangement joins TRBV10-3 to TRBJ1-2; no reliable D call. V lost 0 bases, J lost 3 bases, and 5 bases lay in between. Germline V CDR1 and CDR2: ENHRY, SYGVKD. This CDR3 has 13 amino acids. This chain's CDR3 is CAISESTDYGYTF. CDR3 sequence (DNA): TGTGCCATCAGTGAGTCAACGGACTATGGCTACACCTTC.

This clone occurred once. This rearrangement joins TRBV11-3 to TRBJ1-1; D gene unclear. Trimming shortened V by 3 bases and J by 0 bases, and 8 bases separated the two germline ends. The germline V gene encodes CDR1 SGHNT and CDR2 YENEEA. The CDR3 loop spans 14 amino acids. CDR3 sequence reads: CASSFGGLNTEAFF. The CDR3, as DNA: TGTGCCAGCAGCTTTGGCGGGCTGAACACTGAAGCTTTCTTT.

The CDR3 protein is CASSLAPRQGTYGYTF. DNA of the CDR3: TGTGCCAGCAGCTTAGCCCCCCGACAGGGGACCTATGGCTACACCTTC. The chain combines TRBV11-3 with TRBJ1-2, with 8 bases identical to TRBD1. CDR1 and CDR2 from the germline V gene are SGHNT and YENEEA. This CDR3 has 16 amino acids. The V segment lost 1 base and the J segment 4 bases; nucleotides outside the gene matches: 8.

This clone came up once. This chain links TRBV5-1 with TRBJ2-1, with D possibly TRBD2 on 5 matching bases. Germline loops: CDR1 SGHRS, CDR2 YFSETQ. V lost 1 base to trimming and J lost 5 bases, with 16 bases between them. This CDR3 spans 16 amino acids. This CDR3 reads CASSLSPALRDNEQFF. DNA of the CDR3: TGCGCCAGCAGCTTGAGCCCAGCTTTGCGGGACAATGAGCAGTTCTTC.

The chain has TRBV2 and TRBJ1-5; D unclear. This CDR3 comprises 14 residues. Trimming removed 7 bases from V and 7 bases from J, with 17 bases in between. The V gene's germline CDR1 is SNHLY and CDR2 FYNNEI. CDR3 region: CASIEVSGVQPQHF. In nucleotides, the CDR3 is TGTGCCAGCATTGAGGTATCGGGAGTCCAGCCCCAGCATTTT.

Notes on this clone: Compared with germline, one end of the junction differs, possibly owing to a read error. The J gene is TRBJ1-2, the V gene TRBV6-2 or TRBV6-3; maybe TRBD1 (5 bases). The germline V gene encodes CDR1 MNHEY and CDR2 SVGEGT. The CDR3 extends over 13 amino acids. CDR3 sequence (DNA): TGTGCCCGCAGCCGCGACTGGGGGGACGGCTACACCTTC. Its translation is CARSRDWGDGYTF.

This chain connects TRBV9 to TRBJ2-3; D is ambiguous. The V gene's germline CDR1 is SGDLS and CDR2 YYNGEE. Trimming stripped 2 bases from V and 2 bases from J, with 9 bases between. CDR3 length equals 14 residues. The CDR3 coding sequence is TGTGCCAGCAGCGTTTTAGGGTACACAGATACGCAGTATTTT. Translation gives CASSVLGYTDTQYF.

This chain links TRBV7-6 with TRBJ2-7, with 11 bases that match TRBD2. J gave up 1 base and V 5 bases, and 4 bases lay outside the gene matches. This CDR3 comprises 15 residues. Germline loops: CDR1 SGHVS, CDR2 FNYEAQ. The CDR3 reads CASSLTSGASYEQYF. DNA of the CDR3: TGTGCCAGCAGCCTGACTAGCGGGGCTTCCTACGAGCAGTACTTC.